Following are 27 T cell receptor beta chains from one sample sequenced in a study. Only in-frame clones appear in the TCRdb table, and some are missing; sequencing was by immunoSEQ multiplex PCR. This sample carries about 68,000 clones, roughly 95% of them seen once, and the ten largest clones take roughly 4.2%. Sequenced input: PBMCs. The receptors stem from a man aged 35-49 years with rheumatoid arthritis.

The rearrangement links TRBV3-1 (or the pseudogene TRBV3-2) to TRBJ2-1; D is ambiguous. V was clipped by 3 bases and J by 0 bases, with 9 bases between them. Germline values: CDR1 LGHDT, CDR2 YNNKEL (reference sequence). This CDR3 spans 15 amino acids. CDR3: CASSHVESSYNEQFF. In nucleotides, the CDR3 is TGTGCCAGCAGCCATGTTGAGTCCTCCTACAATGAGCAGTTCTTC.

The genes are TRBV15 and TRBJ2-3; D call uncertain. The germline gives CDR1 LNHNV, CDR2 YYDKDF (reference sequence). The CDR3 is 12 residues long. The V end lost 0 bases, the J end lost 2 bases, and 0 bases lay between the germline ends. DNA for the CDR3: TGTGCCACCAGCAGAGACACAGATACGCAGTATTTT. Encoded protein: CATSRDTDTQYF.

The chain has TRBV29-1 and TRBJ2-5; D not resolved. There are 13 residues in the CDR3. The V gene's germline CDR1 is SQVTM and CDR2 ANQGSEA. Trimming took off 3 bases at V and 2 bases at J, with 10 bases between the two ends. In DNA form, the CDR3 reads TGCAGCGTTGAGGGTGGGCTTCAAGAGACCCAGTACTTC. Translated, it gives CSVEGGLQETQYF.

The J gene is TRBJ1-1, the V gene TRBV27; the D gene is possibly TRBD1 (6 bases). Deletions cut 0 bases from V and 9 bases from J, with 20 bases between. CDR1 and CDR2 (germline): MNHEY, SMNVEV (reference sequence). The CDR3 loop spans 16 amino acids. CDR3: CASSLSRGANRGKAFF. The CDR3 nucleotides read TGTGCCAGCAGTTTATCAAGGGGGGCAAATCGCGGAAAAGCTTTCTTT.

The genes are TRBV7-9 and TRBJ1-6, with TRBD1 as a possible D gene (6 bases). Between the trimmed V and J ends, which lost 9 bases and 13 bases, there was a span of 19 bases. The germline V gene encodes CDR1 SEHNR and CDR2 FQNEAQ (reference sequence). The CDR3 loop spans 13 amino acids. The CDR3 sequence is CASATGPSFPLHF. The CDR3 DNA is TGTGCCAGTGCGACAGGTCCTTCTTTTCCCCTCCACTTT.

The V and J genes are TRBV7-3 and TRBJ2-3; possibly TRBD1 for D (6 bases). The CDR3 totals 14 residues. Germline values: CDR1 SGHTA, CDR2 FQGTGA. Trimming stripped 2 bases from V and 1 base from J, with 7 bases between. CDR3 sequence: CASSLQGRTDTQYF. The CDR3 region has the DNA TGTGCCAGCAGCTTACAGGGGCGCACAGATACGCAGTATTTT. The full variable domain, its missing parts supplied by reference TRBV7-3 and TRBJ2-3, is GAGVSQTPSNKVTEKGKYVELRCDPISGHTALYWYRQSLGQGPEFLIYFQGTGAADDSGLPNDRFFAVRPEGSVSTLKIQRTERGDSAVYLCASSLQGRTDTQYFGPGTRLTVL.

The J gene is TRBJ2-6, the V gene TRBV19, with no clear D. Deletions cut 7 bases from V and 0 bases from J, with 13 bases between. The germline CDR1 and CDR2 sequences are LNHDA and SQIVND (reference sequence). This CDR3 spans 16 amino acids. The CDR3 sequence: CASTAQLSSGANVLTF. The CDR3 region has the DNA TGTGCCAGTACCGCACAGCTAAGCTCTGGGGCCAACGTCCTGACTTTC. Variable domain in full (rest from reference TRBV19 and TRBJ2-6): DGGITQSPKYLFRKEGQNVTLSCEQNLNHDAMYWYRQDPGQGLRLIYYSQIVNDFQKGDIAEGYSVSREKKESFPLTVTSAQKNPTAFYLCASTAQLSSGANVLTFGAGSRLTVL.

This rearrangement joins TRBV9 to TRBJ2-1; perhaps TRBD1 as D (5 bases). V lost 1 base, J lost 8 bases, and 13 bases lay in between. Germline lookup yields CDR1 SGDLS and CDR2 YYNGEE. The length of the CDR3 is 14 residues. CDR3 in amino acids: CASSVLHQGHEQFF. DNA of the CDR3: TGTGCCAGCAGCGTACTCCACCAGGGCCATGAGCAGTTCTTC.

The V call is TRBV10-2, the J call TRBJ2-1; possible D gene TRBD1, 6 bases. The V gene lost 1 base and the J gene lost 6 bases, with 10 bases spanning the gap. The CDR3 has 14 amino acids. Germline V lookup: CDR1 WSHSY, CDR2 SAAADI. CDR3 nucleotides: TGCGCCAGCAGTGAGTGGGGGCTCATCAATGAGCAGTTCTTC. Its protein product is CASSEWGLINEQFF.

The J gene is TRBJ1-3, the V gene TRBV9; 8 nucleotides align to TRBD1. The trim removed 2 bases at V and 6 bases at J, leaving 10 bases unmatched. CDR1 and CDR2 from the germline V gene are SGDLS and YYNGEE. The CDR3 runs to 16 residues. CDR3 amino acids: CASSVGAGGNENTIYF. The CDR3 DNA is TGTGCCAGCAGCGTTGGGGCAGGGGGCAATGAAAACACCATATATTTT.

V usage is TRBV11-2 and J usage is TRBJ1-1; D gene uncertain. V lost 2 bases to trimming and J lost 4 bases, with 5 bases between them. The CDR3 consists of 12 residues. The germline V gene encodes CDR1 SGHAT and CDR2 FQNNGV. DNA for the CDR3: TGTGCCAGCAGCTTACGGAGCACTGAAGCTTTCTTT. Translated, it gives CASSLRSTEAFF.

The DNA of the CDR3 is TGTGCCAGCAGCGAACGGACAGGGGGAGACCTCTATGGCTACACCTTC. This gives the protein CASSERTGGDLYGYTF. This chain joins TRBV9 and TRBJ1-2; 10 bases match TRBD1. The CDR3 is 16 amino acids. Germline loops: CDR1 SGDLS, CDR2 YYNGEE. Losses at the gene ends were 3 bases for V and 4 bases for J; bases not matched to a gene: 9.

The V and J genes are TRBV7-3 and TRBJ1-2, with D unclear. Germline lookup yields CDR1 SGHTA and CDR2 FQGTGA. This CDR3 region has 13 residues. V was shortened by 3 bases and J by 2 bases, with 7 bases between the two germline ends. The CDR3 DNA reads TGTGCCAGCAGCTTGGGAGAAAACTATGGCTACACCTTC. Translating it yields CASSLGENYGYTF.

This chain connects TRBV15 to TRBJ1-2, with D maybe TRBD1 (6 bases). This CDR3 has 16 residues. V lost 1 base and J 4 bases, leaving 16 bases between the germline ends. CDR1 is LNHNV and CDR2 is YYDKDF in the germline V gene (reference sequence). The CDR3 DNA sequence: TGTGCCACCAGCAGAGTGGGGGGGCAGGGGACCTATGGCTACACCTTC. Residues: CATSRVGGQGTYGYTF.

The chain recombines TRBV7-2 with TRBJ1-1, with 8 bases aligning to TRBD1. Germline V lookup: CDR1 SGHTA, CDR2 FQGNSA. The CDR3 length is 14 residues. Unmatched junction bases numbered 5, after V lost 2 bases and J lost 6 bases. The DNA of the CDR3 is TGTGCCAGCAGCTTAAGGGACAGGTACGCTGAAGCTTTCTTT. Its protein is CASSLRDRYAEAFF. The complete variable domain, with remaining parts taken from reference TRBV7-2 and TRBJ1-1, reads GAGVSQSPSNKVTEKGKDVELRCDPISGHTALYWYRQSLGQGLEFLIYFQGNSAPDKSGLPSDRFSAERTGGSVSTLTIQRTQQEDSAVYLCASSLRDRYAEAFFGQGTRLTVV.

A single count supports this clone. The chain has TRBV10-2 and TRBJ2-1, with 8 nucleotides matching TRBD1. The CDR3 runs 20 residues. In germline, CDR1 is WSHSY, CDR2 SAAADI. V lost 3 bases to trimming and J lost 0 bases; unmatched junction nucleotides: 16. The CDR3 coding sequence is TGCGCCAGCAGTGACCCTCGACTTCCGGGACAGGCTAGCTCCTACAATGAGCAGTTCTTC. This sequence encodes CASSDPRLPGQASSYNEQFF.

The rearrangement links TRBV9 to TRBJ2-3; D gene ambiguous. This CDR3 is 13 amino acids long. Per the germline V gene, CDR1 is SGDLS and CDR2 is YYNGEE. Trimming cost V 4 bases and J 6 bases, with 12 bases left between them. DNA of the CDR3: TGTGCCAGCAGCCCCCGACGTGGGGATACGCAGTATTTT. Its translation: CASSPRRGDTQYF.

This chain uses TRBV5-1 with TRBJ1-1; D gene unclear. The germline V gene encodes CDR1 SGHRS and CDR2 YFSETQ. Trimming shortened V by 0 bases and J by 7 bases, and 10 bases separated the two germline ends. This CDR3 contains 13 residues. Here the CDR3 reads CASSLDGGYEAFF. CDR3 nucleotides: TGCGCCAGCAGCTTGGACGGAGGGTATGAAGCTTTCTTT.

This sequence joins TRBV7-9 and TRBJ2-5, with D unresolved. The V gene's germline CDR1 is SEHNR and CDR2 FQNEAQ (reference sequence). This CDR3 region has 12 residues. The V end was cut by 1 base, the J end by 5 bases, with 5 bases between. The CDR3 sequence is CASSLVGETQYF. The CDR3 DNA sequence: TGTGCCAGCAGCTTAGTTGGGGAGACCCAGTACTTC.

This sequence joins TRBV12-3 or TRBV12-4 and TRBJ1-5; unclear D gene. The CDR3 length is 12 residues. V lost 6 bases and J lost 1, with 4 bases in between. Here the CDR3 DNA reads TGTGCCAGCAGCCAAAGCAATCAGCCCCAGCATTTT. Its protein is CASSQSNQPQHF.

This clone appeared once. For the CDR3, the DNA is TGTGCCAGCAGCCAACTCTCGGGGGGCGCGGGTGAAAAACTGTTTTTT. Translation gives CASSQLSGGAGEKLFF. J is TRBJ1-4 and V is TRBV3-1 (or the pseudogene TRBV3-2); D may be TRBD1 (6 bases). The V gene's germline CDR1 is LGHDT and CDR2 YNNKEL (reference sequence). V was cut by 2 bases and J by 7 bases, with 17 bases left in between. The CDR3 spans 16 residues.

This clone came up once. This rearrangement joins TRBV6-5 to TRBJ2-7, with 9 bases fitting TRBD1. V was clipped by 6 bases and J by 6 bases; unmatched bases: 9. The CDR3 sequence is 14 residues long. Germline loops: CDR1 MNHEY, CDR2 SVGAGI. CDR3 protein: CASSPRDRVAEQYF. The CDR3, as DNA: TGTGCCAGCAGCCCCCGGGACAGGGTCGCCGAGCAGTACTTC.

The gene calls are TRBV5-4 and TRBJ1-6; D is perhaps TRBD1 (5 bases). The CDR3 covers 13 residues. Looked up from germline, CDR1 is SGHNT and CDR2 is YYREEE (reference sequence). Trimming left V 9 bases short and J 6 bases short, with 13 bases between. The CDR3 protein is CAISPGGNSPLHF. CDR3 DNA sequence: TGTGCCATCTCACCGGGGGGTAATTCACCCCTCCACTTT.

The table lists this clone with a count of one. The chain combines TRBV18 with TRBJ1-4; unclear D gene. Germline assignment: CDR1 KGHSH and CDR2 LQKENI. The CDR3 spans 12 residues. The germline V and J ends were trimmed by 2 bases and 5 bases, with 3 bases remaining between them. The CDR3 is CASSPSNEKLFF. CDR3 DNA sequence: TGTGCCAGCTCACCATCAAATGAAAAACTGTTTTTT.

The chain links TRBV4-1 to TRBJ1-5; 8 bases fit TRBD1. With 4 bases clipped from V and 5 bases from J, the junction kept 7 bases outside the gene matches. CDR1 and CDR2 (germline): MGHRA, YSYEKL. This CDR3 contains 15 residues. The CDR3 nucleotides read TGCGCCAGCAGCCGCAGCACGACAGGGGATCAGCCCCAGCATTTT. Encoded protein: CASSRSTTGDQPQHF.

In nucleotides, the CDR3 is TGTGCCACCCGGGACAGGGGTCGTGGCAATGAGCAGTTCTTC. This encodes CATRDRGRGNEQFF. This chain uses TRBV6-5 with TRBJ2-1, with 10 bases lining up with TRBD1. The germline V gene encodes CDR1 MNHEY and CDR2 SVGAGI. This CDR3 spans 14 amino acids. The J segment lost 6 bases and the V segment lost 10 bases, leaving 9 bases of the junction unmatched.

The chain employs TRBV24-1 and TRBJ2-5; perhaps TRBD1 as D (5 bases). The CDR3 contains 16 residues. The V end was cut by 1 base, the J end by 0 bases, with 11 bases between. CDR1 and CDR2 from the germline V gene are KGHDR and SFDVKD. CDR3 DNA sequence: TGTGCCACCAGTGATTTCAGGGCTTGGTACCAAGAGACCCAGTACTTC. Translating gives CATSDFRAWYQETQYF.